This TCR beta chain was captured by sequencing in a study of Graves' ophthalmopathy and Graves' hyperthyroidism. Study details: Over 18 months of follow-up, stable hyperthyroidism required that no ophthalmopathy appear.

Findings of the study overall: Sensitivity reached approximately 89% and specificity approximately 81% for a 13-signature model separating ophthalmopathy from stable hyperthyroidism.

This clonotype was observed at least ten times. The antigen remains undetermined. CDR3 regions of TCR beta were amplified from RNA transcripts. HTBI primers were used in a first-round RT-PCR, which preceded a second-round multiplex PCR. TCRdb fed the multiplex PCR reads into MiXCR, producing one record per CDR3 protein. The sample comprises about 500,000 distinct CDR3 sequences, 35% to 40% of which are singletons, and 3.5% to 4.5% rests with the top ten. This CDR3 is 15 amino acids long. CDR1 is SGDLS, CDR2 YYNGEE, per germline. The V end lost 1 base, the J end lost 7 bases, and 14 bases lay between the germline ends.

The clonotype was recovered from an adult man with Graves' hyperthyroidism. Sequencing was carried out using peripheral blood or thyroid tissue (not recorded which). This rearrangement joins TRBV9 to TRBJ1-4; D unresolved. The CDR3 DNA reads TGTGCCAGCAGCGTAAGGGCAGTCCGGGGTGAAAAACTGTTTTTT. Protein product: CASSVRAVRGEKLFF.